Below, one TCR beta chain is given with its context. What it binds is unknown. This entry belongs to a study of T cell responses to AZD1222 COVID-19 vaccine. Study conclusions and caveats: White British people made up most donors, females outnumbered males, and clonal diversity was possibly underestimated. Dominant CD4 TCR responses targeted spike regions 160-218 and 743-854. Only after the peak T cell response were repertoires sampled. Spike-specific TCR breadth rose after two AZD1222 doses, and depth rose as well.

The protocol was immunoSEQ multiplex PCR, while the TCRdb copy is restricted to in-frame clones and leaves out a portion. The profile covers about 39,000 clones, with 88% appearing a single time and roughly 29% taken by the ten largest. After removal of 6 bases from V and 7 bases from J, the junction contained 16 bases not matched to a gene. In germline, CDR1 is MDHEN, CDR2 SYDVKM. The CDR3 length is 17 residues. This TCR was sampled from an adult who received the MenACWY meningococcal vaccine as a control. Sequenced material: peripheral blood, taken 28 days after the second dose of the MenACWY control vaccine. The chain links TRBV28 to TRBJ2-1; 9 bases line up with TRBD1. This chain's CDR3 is CASSHLPGTGFRNEQFF. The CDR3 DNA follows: TGTGCCAGCAGCCACCTCCCCGGGACAGGGTTTAGGAATGAGCAGTTCTTC.